This T cell receptor (beta chain) was identified in a study of beta chain features in type 1 diabetes. Study results and limitations: A PCR bias possibly favoring shorter templates would apply equally to patients and controls. Reduced insertions and increased deletions marked VDJ junctions in type 1 diabetes patients.

The germline CDR1 and CDR2 sequences are SEHNR and FQNEAQ (reference sequence). Deletions cut 7 bases from V and 4 bases from J, with 17 bases between. The length of the CDR3 is 15 residues. About this clone: Its antigen is unidentified.

The study reverse transcribed the entire isolated RNA, so it sequenced expressed TCRB transcripts. TCRdb's table, derived via immunoSEQ multiplex PCR, lists solely in-frame clones and lacks some. The table shows 220,000 or so clones, with more than 65% occurring only once. Every donor had blood drawn once into heparin, 90 to 150 mL on average. Each population that was sorted was more than 98% pure. This clonotype originated in a young man in good health. The sequencing sample was made of naive CD4+ T cells from blood. The rearrangement links TRBV7-9 to TRBJ2-1; perhaps TRBD2 as D (5 bases). The CDR3 sequence is CASTAAVGRYNEQFF. The DNA of the CDR3 is TGTGCCAGCACCGCAGCGGTGGGCCGATACAATGAGCAGTTCTTC. The whole variable domain, remainder taken from reference TRBV7-9 and TRBJ2-1, is DTGVSQNPRHKITKRGQNVTFRCDPISEHNRLYWYRQTLGQGPEFLTYFQNEAQLEKSRLLSDRFSAERPKGSFSTLEIQRTEQGDSAMYLCASTAAVGRYNEQFFGPGTRLTVL.